Each of the 16 T cell receptor beta chains below was sequenced from the same sample in a study of blood T cell repertoires in COVID-19. Clones were read by immunoSEQ multiplex PCR, and TCRdb kept only the in-frame ones, dropping some. The sample carries 200,000 to 250,000 clones, 80% to 85% recorded once. The sample consisted of peripheral blood. The receptors stem from a man aged 30 to 45 with active or convalescent COVID-19.

The chain employs TRBV7-2 and TRBJ1-5, with D possibly matching TRBD1 (6 bases). Deletions cut 1 base from V and 7 bases from J, with 11 bases between. The CDR3 length is 14 residues. From germline, CDR1 is SGHTA and CDR2 FQGNSA. This CDR3 is CASSLGDRSQPQHF. The CDR3 nucleotides read TGTGCCAGCAGCTTAGGTGACAGGTCACAGCCCCAGCATTTT.

This clone has a handful of counts. This chain uses TRBV10-3 with TRBJ1-2; no clear D. Germline V CDR1 and CDR2: ENHRY, SYGVKD. CDR3 length equals 12 residues. Between the trimmed V and J ends, which lost 2 bases and 6 bases, there was a span of 7 bases. The CDR3 DNA is TGTGCCATCAGTGAGGCGGGAGATGGCTACACCTTC. It yields the protein CAISEAGDGYTF.

The gene calls are TRBV6-5 and TRBJ2-3, with 12 positions matching TRBD2. V trimming: 6 bases; J trimming: 6 bases; junction bases outside the gene matches: 1. The CDR3 covers 13 residues. Germline loops: CDR1 MNHEY, CDR2 SVGAGI. CDR3 nucleotide sequence: TGTGCCAGCAGACTAGCGGGAGGTGATACGCAGTATTTT. This sequence encodes CASRLAGGDTQYF.

The chain combines TRBV27 with TRBJ2-3; 7 nucleotides agree with TRBD1. This CDR3 has 14 amino acids. Per germline, CDR1 MNHEY and CDR2 SMNVEV (reference sequence). J gave up 0 bases and V 3 bases, and 0 bases lay outside the gene matches. The CDR3 protein is CASSLGQSTDTQYF. The CDR3 DNA follows: TGTGCCAGCAGTTTGGGACAGAGCACAGATACGCAGTATTTT.

The chain joins TRBV9 to TRBJ2-5; 15 positions agree with TRBD2. The CDR3 loop spans 17 amino acids. With V trimmed by 4 bases and J by 5 bases, 9 bases remained unmatched. The germline gives CDR1 SGDLS, CDR2 YYNGEE. DNA for the CDR3: TGTGCCAGCAGCCCCGGGACTAGCGGGGGGTTGTTTGAGACCCAGTACTTC. It specifies CASSPGTSGGLFETQYF.

This clone appeared a few times. This rearrangement joins TRBV9 to TRBJ2-1; tentatively, D is TRBD2 (5 bases). The CDR3 loop spans 15 amino acids. V lost 1 base, J lost 0 bases, and 8 bases lay in between. Germline V gives CDR1 SGDLS, CDR2 YYNGEE. The CDR3 reads CASSVRGLSYNEQFF. CDR3 in DNA: TGTGCCAGCAGCGTACGCGGGCTCTCCTACAATGAGCAGTTCTTC. Supplemented by reference TRBV9 and TRBJ2-1, the full variable domain reads DSGVTQTPKHLITATGQRVTLRCSPRSGDLSVYWYQQSLDQGLQFLIQYYNGEERAKGNILERFSAQQFPDLHSELNLSSLELGDSALYFCASSVRGLSYNEQFFGPGTRLTVL.

The chain combines TRBV2 with TRBJ2-3; maybe TRBD1 (6 bases). The germline gives CDR1 SNHLY, CDR2 FYNNEI. The CDR3 spans 15 residues. Trimming cost V 9 bases and J 0 bases, with 16 bases left between them. As DNA, the CDR3 is TGTGCCAGGGACACAGGGACCTCTAGCACAGATACGCAGTATTTT. It codes for CARDTGTSSTDTQYF. Looking up the rest from reference TRBV2 and TRBJ2-3 gives the full variable domain: EPEVTQTPSHQVTQMGQEVILRCVPISNHLYFYWYRQILGQKVEFLVSFYNNEISEKSEIFDDQFSVERPDGSNFTLKIRSTKLEDSAMYFCARDTGTSSTDTQYFGPGTRLTVL.

This clone was seen just once. The gene calls are TRBV7-8 and TRBJ2-5; 10 bases map to TRBD2. This CDR3 is 14 amino acids long. Germline V gives CDR1 SGHVS, CDR2 FQNEAQ. J lost 2 bases, V lost 5 bases, and 2 bases had no gene match. CDR3 nucleotide sequence: TGTGCCAGCAGCGCGGGACTAGCGCAAGAGACCCAGTACTTC. Protein: CASSAGLAQETQYF.

This clone was counted once. The rearrangement joins TRBV5-1 to TRBJ2-1; 9 bases are shared with TRBD2. V lost 0 bases and J lost 4; bases outside the gene matches: 20. This CDR3 contains 21 residues. Per the germline V gene, CDR1 is SGHRS and CDR2 is YFSETQ. The CDR3 nucleotides read TGCGCCAGCAGCTTGGAATTCGGGCGGGAGGGCCGACGGGGGATGTACAATGAGCAGTTCTTC. Its translation is CASSLEFGREGRRGMYNEQFF.

V and J are TRBV5-4 and TRBJ2-7; 11 bases map to TRBD2. This CDR3 has 17 residues. J gave up 4 bases and V 4 bases, and 13 bases lay outside the gene matches. Germline CDR1 and CDR2: SGHNT and YYREEE (reference sequence). CDR3 nucleotide sequence: TGTGCCAGCAGCGCTCCGGGACTAGCGGCCGGAAGGTACGAGCAGTACTTC. The encoded protein is CASSAPGLAAGRYEQYF.

The table lists this clone with a count of one. This sequence joins TRBV30 and TRBJ1-6; TRBD1 matches at 9 bases. Unmatched junction bases numbered 3, after V lost 5 bases and J lost 7 bases. This CDR3 contains 13 residues. Germline lookup yields CDR1 GTSNPN and CDR2 SVGIG (reference sequence). The CDR3 region is CAWGTGRNSPLHF. CDR3 DNA sequence: TGTGCCTGGGGGACAGGGAGAAATTCACCCCTCCACTTT.

The chain couples TRBV30 to TRBJ1-6, with D unresolved. V was shortened by 3 bases and J by 8 bases, with 14 bases between the two germline ends. Germline-derived CDR1 and CDR2 are GTSNPN and SVGIG (reference sequence). The CDR3 has 14 amino acids. In DNA form, the CDR3 reads TGTGCCTGGAGGGCCGGGAGGCGGGATTCACCCCTCCACTTT. This gives the protein CAWRAGRRDSPLHF.

The DNA for the CDR3 is TGTGCCAGCAGTTTCTCCCAGGGGGAGACCCAGTACTTC. Protein: CASSFSQGETQYF. The V call is TRBV28, the J call TRBJ2-5; the D gene is possibly TRBD1 (6 bases). Trimming pared 3 bases from V and 5 bases from J, leaving 10 bases between. This CDR3 contains 13 residues. Per the germline V gene, CDR1 is MDHEN and CDR2 is SYDVKM.

CDR3 sequence reads: CASNSQGQPQHF. The CDR3 DNA follows: TGTGCCAGCAACTCACAGGGTCAGCCCCAGCATTTT. The rearrangement links TRBV28 to TRBJ1-5, with D possibly being TRBD1 (6 bases). Trimming removed 7 bases from V and 6 bases from J, with 10 bases in between. Germline CDR1 MDHEN, CDR2 SYDVKM. This CDR3 contains 12 residues.

The gene calls are TRBV20-1 and TRBJ1-6; D remains unclear. Germline values: CDR1 DFQATT, CDR2 SNEGSKA (reference sequence). The CDR3 sequence is 11 residues long. V was shortened by 5 bases and J by 10 bases, with 9 bases between the two germline ends. In nucleotides, the CDR3 is TGCAGTGCTTCCTCTTCCTCACCCCTCCACTTT. This codes for CSASSSSPLHF.

The J gene is TRBJ1-1, the V gene TRBV9, with no clear D. The length of the CDR3 is 12 residues. Trimming took off 3 bases at V and 0 bases at J, with 3 bases between the two ends. Germline V gene sequence: CDR1 SGDLS, CDR2 YYNGEE. The chain's CDR3 is CASSAMNTEAFF. CDR3 DNA: TGTGCCAGCAGCGCAATGAACACTGAAGCTTTCTTT.